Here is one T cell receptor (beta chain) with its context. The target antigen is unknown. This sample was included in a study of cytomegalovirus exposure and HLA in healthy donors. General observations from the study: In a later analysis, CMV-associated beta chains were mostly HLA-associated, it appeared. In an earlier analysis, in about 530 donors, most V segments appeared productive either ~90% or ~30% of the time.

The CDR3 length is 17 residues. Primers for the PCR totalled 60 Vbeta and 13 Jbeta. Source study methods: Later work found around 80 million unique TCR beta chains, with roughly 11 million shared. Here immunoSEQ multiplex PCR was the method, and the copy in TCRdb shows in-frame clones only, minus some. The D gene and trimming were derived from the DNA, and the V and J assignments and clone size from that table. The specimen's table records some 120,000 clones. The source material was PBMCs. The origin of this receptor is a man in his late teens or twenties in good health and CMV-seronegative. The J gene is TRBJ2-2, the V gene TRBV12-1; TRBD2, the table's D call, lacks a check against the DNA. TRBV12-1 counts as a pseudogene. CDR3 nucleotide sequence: TGTGCCAGCAGCTTTGGCAATGCGGGAATGTGCACCGGGGAGCTGTTTTTT. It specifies CASSFGNAGMCTGELFF.